The 23 T cell receptor beta chains below come from one sample, sequenced in a study of T cell clonality in common variable immunodeficiency (dated by TCRdb to 2015 to 2017). Library prep was done by the immunoSEQ multiplex PCR assay. The immuneACCESS repertoire file appears here via TCRdb, limited to in-frame rearrangements. These files lack a portion of the clones; in checked studies, under half of the deficit traces to unresolved V genes, and the cause of the others is not known. The table records about 44,000 clones for this sample, and not one of them appears only once. The top ten constitute over 9.5% of the sample. The sample consisted of peripheral blood mononuclear cells. These receptor sequences come from a person aged 18-70 years in good health.

This clone was recorded at least ten times. The sequenced fragment ends 3 residues before the CDR3 boundary, so the rest is inferred from the germline J gene. V and J are TRBV29-1 and TRBJ1-1; 10 nucleotides match TRBD1. Trimming cost V 6 bases and J 4 bases; bases outside gene matches: 2. The CDR3 spans 12 residues. Looked up from germline, CDR1 is SQVTM and CDR2 is ANQGSEA. This CDR3 reads CSVGQGTTEAFF. The DNA read from the CDR3 is TGCAGCGTGGGACAGGGGACCACTGAA.

This clone occurred many times. The DNA ends 3 residues before the CDR3 does, and the rest of the CDR3 is filled in from the germline J gene. The rearrangement joins TRBV30 to TRBJ2-7, with D unresolved. The CDR3 runs 13 residues. V shed 2 bases and J shed 1 base, with 9 bases lying between them. Per the germline V gene, CDR1 is GTSNPN and CDR2 is SVGIG (reference sequence). CDR3 DNA, as far as it was read: TGTGCCTGGAGTCCATGGGCGTCCTACGAG. Translating gives CAWSPWASYE. The whole CDR3 protein is CAWSPWASYEQYF.

The sample holds many counts of this clone. The read comes to an end 3 residues before the CDR3 does, leaving the germline J gene to fill in the end. The chain employs TRBV20-1 and TRBJ1-2; D is ambiguous. This CDR3 has 14 residues. CDR1 is DFQATT, CDR2 SNEGSKA, per germline (reference sequence). V was trimmed by 6 bases and J by 5 bases, leaving 19 bases between them. CDR3 loop: CSAQTAPPGYGYTF. Incomplete CDR3 DNA: TGCAGTGCCCAAACGGCCCCTCCGGGGTATGGC.

This clone was recorded at least ten times. The read ends 3 residues shy of where the CDR3 ends; the end is completed using the germline J gene. The rearrangement joins TRBV19 to TRBJ2-2, with D perhaps TRBD1 (6 bases). Trimming removed 5 bases at V and 6 bases at J, with 13 bases between. CDR3 length equals 14 residues. Germline V CDR1 and CDR2: LNHDA, SQIVND (reference sequence). The sequenced CDR3 bases are TGTGCCAGTAGTCAGGGGCTGGGTCCCGGGGAG. As protein: CASSQGLGPGE. The whole CDR3 sequence is CASSQGLGPGELFF.

This clone was recorded many times. The missing CDR3 end, 3 residues past where the read stops, is filled in from the germline J gene. The chain is built from TRBV5-1 and TRBJ1-4; 7 positions agree with TRBD1. This CDR3 has 16 amino acids. Germline V CDR1 and CDR2: SGHRS, YFSETQ. V gave up 0 bases and J gave up 8 bases; unmatched junction bases: 10. The covered CDR3 bases are TGCGCCAGCAGCTTGGGTCCCCAGGGGGGAGGCGAAAAA. The encoded protein is CASSLGPQGGGEK. The entire CDR3 sequence reads CASSLGPQGGGEKLFF.

In its sample, this clone was seen a few times. The read falls 3 residues short of the CDR3 end, and the missing part is taken from the germline J gene. The rearrangement joins TRBV2 to TRBJ1-6; D perhaps matches TRBD1 (5 bases). Germline V gene sequence: CDR1 SNHLY, CDR2 FYNNEI. The V end was cut by 5 bases, the J end by 10 bases, with 15 bases between. This CDR3 comprises 14 residues. CDR3 DNA (partial): TGTGCCAGCAGTTCCGAGCAGGGAGGGTCACCC. Encoded protein: CASSSEQGGSP. From start to end, the CDR3 is CASSSEQGGSPLHF.

This clone was observed many times. The read comes to an end 3 residues before the CDR3 does, leaving the germline J gene to fill in the end. J is TRBJ1-1 and V is TRBV2; D gene unclear. The CDR3 spans 13 residues. Germline V CDR1 and CDR2: SNHLY, FYNNEI. V shed 5 bases and J shed 1 base, with 8 bases lying between them. The CDR3 sequence: CASSRAPNTEAFF. The DNA read from the CDR3 is TGTGCCAGCAGTAGGGCGCCGAACACTGAA.

This clone occurred many times. A far more abundant clone sits one base away, making this likely a read error. The observed sequence ends 3 residues before the CDR3 terminus, with the missing tail filled in from the germline J gene. The chain carries TRBV5-4 and TRBJ1-1; 10 bases are shared with TRBD1. This CDR3 spans 16 amino acids. Germline CDR1 and CDR2: SGHNT and YYREEE (reference sequence). CDR3 DNA, as far as it was read: TGTGCCAACAGCATTGGGGGACAGGGGTCGAACACTGAA. Protein: CANSIGGQGSNTE. The whole CDR3 region reads CANSIGGQGSNTEAFF.

This clone was observed many times. The read ends 3 residues early relative to the CDR3; the germline J gene fills the gap. The chain employs TRBV12-5 and TRBJ1-1, with a tentative D call TRBD1 (5 bases). The V end was cut by 1 base, the J end by 4 bases, with 13 bases between. Looked up from germline, CDR1 is LGHNT and CDR2 is FRNRAP. The CDR3 covers 15 residues. The CDR3 spells CASGLAKGTGTEAFF. The CDR3 bases that were read are TGTGCTAGTGGTTTGGCCAAAGGTACAGGCACTGAA.

In its sample, this clone was seen many times. The read ends 3 residues before the CDR3 terminus; that terminus is restored from the germline J gene. The V and J genes are TRBV28 and TRBJ1-1; a weak D match, TRBD1 (5 bases). Germline loops: CDR1 MDHEN, CDR2 SYDVKM. The germline V and J ends were trimmed by 6 bases and 5 bases, with 22 bases remaining between them. The CDR3 runs 16 residues. CDR3 residues: CASSTLGGFPRTEAFF. The DNA read from the CDR3 is TGTGCCAGCAGCACCTTGGGGGGATTCCCAAGGACTGAA. The full variable domain, rest sourced from reference TRBV28 and TRBJ1-1, is DVKVTQSSRYLVKRTGEKVFLECVQDMDHENMFWYRQDPGLGLRLIYFSYDVKMKEKGDIPEGYSVSREKKERFSLILESASTNQTSMYLCASSTLGGFPRTEAFFGQGTRLTVV.

This clone was seen many times. The sequenced fragment ends 3 residues before the CDR3 boundary, so the rest is inferred from the germline J gene. The rearrangement joins TRBV23-1 to TRBJ1-5, with D unclear. TRBV23-1 is filed as an ORF, its function uncertain. The CDR3 covers 17 residues. V lost 9 bases and J lost 0, with 21 bases in between. Incomplete CDR3 DNA: TGCGCCAGACAAGGTAACAGCCCTTCCTATAGCAATCAGCCC. Protein product: CARQGNSPSYSNQP. The full CDR3 protein reads CARQGNSPSYSNQPQHF.

This clone has ten or more counts. Read sequence stops 3 residues before the CDR3 end, and the germline J gene provides the missing end. This sequence joins TRBV5-1 and TRBJ2-5, with D maybe TRBD1 (6 bases). V was shortened by 0 bases and J by 1 base, with 10 bases between the two germline ends. Germline V CDR1 and CDR2: SGHRS, YFSETQ. The CDR3 sequence is 15 residues long. The sequenced CDR3 bases are TGCGCCAGCAGCTTGGAGCCGACAGGCCAAGAGACC. Translation gives CASSLEPTGQET. Given in full, the CDR3 is CASSLEPTGQETQYF. The full variable domain, in which reference TRBV5-1 and TRBJ2-5 provide the parts outside the CDR3, is KAGVTQTPRYLIKTRGQQVTLSCSPISGHRSVSWYQQTPGQGLQFLFEYFSETQRNKGNFPGRFSGRQFSNSRSEMNVSTLELGDSALYLCASSLEPTGQETQYFGPGTRLLVL.

Many counts were recorded for this clone. The read is 3 residues too short to cover the CDR3 end, so that end is filled in from the germline J gene. The chain combines TRBV2 with TRBJ1-1; D uncertain. V shed 4 bases and J shed 3 bases, with 6 bases lying between them. Germline assignment: CDR1 SNHLY and CDR2 FYNNEI. The CDR3 consists of 12 residues. Incomplete CDR3 DNA: TGTGCCAGCAGTGTCCGGGACACTGAA. Its translation: CASSVRDTE. The full CDR3 protein is CASSVRDTEAFF.

At least ten counts were recorded for this clone. The read comes to an end 3 residues before the CDR3 does, leaving the germline J gene to fill in the end. The chain combines TRBV19 with TRBJ1-5, with TRBD1 as a possible D gene (6 bases). The CDR3 length is 16 residues. Trimming took 5 bases from V and 4 from J, leaving 18 bases between them. Germline V gives CDR1 LNHDA, CDR2 SQIVND (reference sequence). The sequenced CDR3 bases are TGTGCCAGTAGTCCGGAAACAGGGCTGGGGAATCAGCCC. As protein: CASSPETGLGNQP. The whole CDR3 reads CASSPETGLGNQPQHF.

In its sample, this clone was seen many times. The read is 3 residues too short to cover the CDR3 end, so that end is filled in from the germline J gene. The genes are TRBV20-1 and TRBJ1-2; possibly TRBD1 for D (6 bases). Per the germline V gene, CDR1 is DFQATT and CDR2 is SNEGSKA (reference sequence). CDR3 length: 15 amino acids. CDR3: CSAREPKGQRSGYTF. The DNA read from the CDR3 is TGCAGTGCTAGAGAACCGAAAGGACAGAGGAGCGGC.

This clone was recorded at least ten times. The read ends 3 residues early relative to the CDR3; the germline J gene fills the gap. The chain uses TRBV7-9 and TRBJ2-7; 9 nucleotides agree with TRBD2. This CDR3 contains 12 residues. The ends lost 8 bases at V and 5 bases at J; junction bases unmatched: 4. From germline, CDR1 is SEHNR and CDR2 FQNEAQ (reference sequence). Incomplete CDR3 DNA: TGTGCCAGCTTAGCGGGAGCGGACGAG. It is translated as CASLAGADE. The whole CDR3 reads CASLAGADEQYF.

This clone was found many times. The read ends 3 residues early relative to the CDR3; the germline J gene fills the gap. V gene TRBV6-2 or TRBV6-3 combines with J gene TRBJ1-5; tentatively, D is TRBD1 (5 bases). Trimming left V 2 bases short and J 7 bases short, with 12 bases between. The CDR3 totals 14 residues. Germline V gene data show CDR1 as MNHEY and CDR2 as SVGEGT. The CDR3 is CASSYEGFWQPQHF. The covered CDR3 bases are TGTGCCAGCAGTTACGAGGGGTTTTGGCAGCCC.

This clone was seen repeatedly, ten times or more. The read finishes 3 residues shy of the CDR3 end, and the germline J gene is used to complete it. The rearrangement uses TRBV2 and TRBJ2-7; TRBD2 matches at 8 bases. Per the germline V gene, CDR1 is SNHLY and CDR2 is FYNNEI. Unmatched junction bases numbered 2, after V lost 4 bases and J lost 3 bases. This CDR3 comprises 13 residues. CDR3 region: CASSALAGYEQYF. The sequenced part of the CDR3 DNA is TGTGCCAGCAGTGCCCTAGCGGGCTACGAG. Full variable domain (outside the CDR3, taken from reference TRBV2 and TRBJ2-7): EPEVTQTPSHQVTQMGQEVILRCVPISNHLYFYWYRQILGQKVEFLVSFYNNEISEKSEIFDDQFSVERPDGSNFTLKIRSTKLEDSAMYFCASSALAGYEQYFGPGTRLTVT.

This clone has ten or more counts. The read ends 3 residues early relative to the CDR3; the germline J gene fills the gap. The chain combines TRBV30 with TRBJ1-1; D uncertain. Germline CDR1 and CDR2: GTSNPN and SVGIG (reference sequence). CDR3 length: 12 residues. The CDR3 is CAWSVPRNRAFF. CDR3 bases read: TGTGCCTGGAGTGTACCCAGGAATCGC.

This clone was counted many times. The read halts 3 residues ahead of the CDR3 end, with the missing end drawn from the germline J gene. The rearrangement links TRBV11-2 to TRBJ2-3; D is possibly TRBD1 (5 bases). Trimming stripped 11 bases from V and 2 bases from J, with 14 bases between. The CDR3 runs 13 residues. The germline V gene has CDR1 SGHAT and CDR2 FQNNGV. The CDR3 DNA, read in part, is TGTGCCTCCCTCAGGGATTCCACAGATACG. Translation: CASLRDSTDT. The entire CDR3 protein is CASLRDSTDTQYF.

This clone was recorded many times. The read gets to within 3 residues of the CDR3 end, and the germline J gene fills in the rest. The chain links TRBV5-1 to TRBJ2-7, with 9 bases lining up with TRBD1. V lost 4 bases, J lost 6 bases, and 8 bases stayed unmatched. The CDR3 has 14 amino acids. Germline loops: CDR1 SGHRS, CDR2 YFSETQ. The DNA read from the CDR3 is TGCGCCAGCAGCACCCGGGACAGGGTAGGCGAG. Protein sequence: CASSTRDRVGE. The whole CDR3 reads CASSTRDRVGEQYF.

This clone was counted many times. The CDR3 goes on 3 residues after the read ends, and that part is filled in from the germline J gene. V gene TRBV2 combines with J gene TRBJ2-3; possible D gene TRBD2, 6 bases. The CDR3 consists of 16 residues. Looked up from germline, CDR1 is SNHLY and CDR2 is FYNNEI. The V and J ends lost 8 bases and 5 bases respectively, with 23 bases between them. The sequenced CDR3 bases are TGTGCCAGCTCGCGTATTGCCAGGGAGGTGGAAGATACG. Protein: CASSRIAREVEDT. The full CDR3 reads CASSRIAREVEDTQYF.

This clone was picked up many times. The read terminates 3 residues ahead of where the CDR3 ends, so the germline J gene completes it. The rearrangement links TRBV30 to TRBJ2-7; 7 nucleotides align to TRBD2. Germline V gene sequence: CDR1 GTSNPN, CDR2 SVGIG (reference sequence). The CDR3 extends over 14 amino acids. The V and J ends lost 3 bases and 2 bases, in that order; junction bases with no gene match: 7. CDR3: CAWSFGTSAYEQYF. The sequenced part of the CDR3 DNA is TGTGCCTGGAGCTTCGGAACTAGCGCCTACGAG.